Shown below are 32 T cell receptor beta chains from a single sample sequenced in a study of shared clonotypes between healthy human individuals. Sequencing used immunoSEQ multiplex PCR; TCRdb keeps in-frame clones, though not all of them. The sample lists over a million clones, around 76% occurring once. The specimen sequenced was memory CD4+ T cells sorted from blood. Subset specified: CD45RA-negative fraction. These receptors were obtained from a man aged 18 to 30 in good health.

This chain connects TRBV5-1 to TRBJ2-6; D call uncertain. CDR1 and CDR2 (germline): SGHRS, YFSETQ. There are 17 residues in the CDR3. Trimming pared 5 bases from V and 4 bases from J, leaving 19 bases between. CDR3 DNA sequence: TGCGCCAGCAGACGTACCGCTGTCGGGTTAGGGGCCAACGTCCTGACTTTC. Translating gives CASRRTAVGLGANVLTF.

This clone was recorded many times. The chain recombines TRBV4-2 with TRBJ1-5; D is unclear. V was clipped by 0 bases and J by 7 bases, with 7 bases between them. In germline, CDR1 is LGHNA, CDR2 YNFKEQ. This CDR3 region has 13 residues. Written as DNA, the CDR3 is TGTGCCAGCAGCCAAGAGCGGCAGCAGCCCCAGCATTTT. Translated, it gives CASSQERQQPQHF.

About this clone: Other DNA sequences in the same sample also yield this CDR3. V is TRBV7-2 and J is TRBJ1-2; unclear D gene. Trimming shortened V by 2 bases and J by 2 bases, and 12 bases separated the two germline ends. Per the germline V gene, CDR1 is SGHTA and CDR2 is FQGNSA. The CDR3 has 15 amino acids. The chain's CDR3 is CASSLRTAANYGYTF. The CDR3 nucleotides are TGTGCCAGCAGCTTAAGGACCGCGGCCAACTATGGCTACACCTTC.

This clone was picked up a small number of times. The genes are TRBV18 and TRBJ1-5; D remains ambiguous. Trimming cost V 6 bases and J 9 bases, with 15 bases left between them. The CDR3 has 13 amino acids. Per germline, CDR1 KGHSH and CDR2 LQKENI. The CDR3 here is CASSPLGLAPQHF. CDR3 coding DNA: TGTGCCAGCTCCCCCCTGGGTTTAGCGCCCCAGCATTTT.

The chain recombines TRBV2 with TRBJ2-1, with TRBD1 matching 7 bases. The junction had 6 bases not matched to a gene; V was cut back by 6 bases and J by 7 bases. Per the germline V gene, CDR1 is SNHLY and CDR2 is FYNNEI. The CDR3 length is 13 residues. In DNA, the CDR3 is TGTGCCAGCAGAGACAGGGTCGATAATGAGCAGTTCTTC. Its protein product is CASRDRVDNEQFF.

This rearrangement joins TRBV7-9 to TRBJ1-3; tentatively, D is TRBD1 (5 bases). The CDR3 sequence is 15 residues long. Looked up from germline, CDR1 is SEHNR and CDR2 is FQNEAQ (reference sequence). Trimming shortened V by 7 bases and J by 4 bases, and 17 bases separated the two germline ends. The CDR3 sequence is CASNQQAAKGNTIYF. For the CDR3, the DNA is TGTGCCAGCAACCAACAGGCAGCGAAAGGAAACACCATATATTTT.

CDR3: CASSIASDADTQYF. Written as DNA, the CDR3 is TGCGCCAGCAGCATCGCTAGCGATGCAGATACGCAGTATTTT. The V gene is TRBV5-1, the J gene TRBJ2-3, with a tentative D call TRBD2 (6 bases). Looked up from germline, CDR1 is SGHRS and CDR2 is YFSETQ. The V and J ends lost 4 bases and 4 bases respectively, with 13 bases between them. The CDR3 spans 14 residues.

The chain is built from TRBV10-3 and TRBJ2-7; TRBD1 is a possible D gene (6 bases). The germline V gene has CDR1 ENHRY and CDR2 SYGVKD. The CDR3 has 12 amino acids. The germline V and J ends were trimmed by 6 bases and 9 bases, with 15 bases remaining between them. The CDR3 nucleotides are TGTGCCATCAGGAGTACAGGGAACACGCAGTACTTC. It yields the protein CAIRSTGNTQYF.

This rearrangement joins TRBV5-6 to TRBJ1-2, with a possible D match to TRBD1 (6 bases). V was clipped by 4 bases and J by 4 bases, with 20 bases between them. Germline V gene sequence: CDR1 SGHDT, CDR2 YYEEEE. CDR3 length: 16 amino acids. The CDR3 protein is CASSPATGPTGYGYTF. CDR3 DNA: TGTGCCAGCAGCCCGGCTACAGGGCCCACCGGCTATGGCTACACCTTC.

The gene calls are TRBV28 and TRBJ1-4; no clear D. Per the germline V gene, CDR1 is MDHEN and CDR2 is SYDVKM. V was trimmed by 5 bases and J by 8 bases, leaving 15 bases between them. The CDR3 totals 14 residues. CDR3 nucleotide sequence: TGTGCCAGCAGTACACCCCCGGTGAAGGAAAAACTGTTTTTT. It is translated as CASSTPPVKEKLFF.

The sample holds one count of this clone. This may be a read error, as it is one base from a much larger clone. The chain links TRBV11-2 to TRBJ1-2; D unresolved. The V end lost 3 bases, the J end lost 2 bases, and 4 bases lay between the germline ends. From germline, CDR1 is SGHAT and CDR2 FQNNGV. This CDR3 spans 12 amino acids. The CDR3 region has the DNA TGTGCCAGCAGCTTCCAGAACTATGGCTACACCTTC. Translation gives CASSFQNYGYTF.

The chain joins TRBV5-1 to TRBJ2-4; 7 bases align to TRBD1. The germline CDR1 and CDR2 sequences are SGHRS and YFSETQ. The CDR3 is made up of 13 amino acids. The V segment lost 3 bases and the J segment 7 bases; nucleotides outside the gene matches: 4. The DNA for the CDR3 is TGCGCCAGCAGCTCGGACAGGATGAACATTCAGTACTTC. Its protein product is CASSSDRMNIQYF.

A note on this clone: Other nucleotide sequences from this sample produce the same CDR3. The rearrangement joins TRBV10-3 to TRBJ2-7; D ambiguous. Germline-derived CDR1 and CDR2 are ENHRY and SYGVKD. The CDR3 consists of 12 residues. The V gene lost 0 bases and the J gene lost 4 bases, with 4 bases spanning the gap. The CDR3 DNA sequence: TGTGCCATCAGTGAGTCAGGGTACGAGCAGTACTTC. It translates to CAISESGYEQYF.

This clone was seen just once. Here the CDR3 DNA reads TGTGCCAGCAGCCCAATCAGGGATACCCCTGGCTACACCTTC. As protein: CASSPIRDTPGYTF. The chain carries TRBV6-5 and TRBJ1-2; D is possibly TRBD1 (5 bases). V shed 6 bases and J shed 7 bases, with 18 bases lying between them. The CDR3 is made up of 14 amino acids. Germline V gene sequence: CDR1 MNHEY, CDR2 SVGAGI.

The V gene is TRBV5-4, the J gene TRBJ1-2; 8 positions agree with TRBD1. This CDR3 spans 14 amino acids. V trimming: 2 bases; J trimming: 8 bases; junction bases outside the gene matches: 8. Germline values: CDR1 SGHNT, CDR2 YYREEE (reference sequence). This chain's CDR3 is CASSLWTGLRGYTF. The DNA for the CDR3 is TGTGCCAGCAGCTTATGGACAGGGTTGAGGGGCTACACCTTC.

The CDR3 is CSVDQGLRTEAFF. DNA of the CDR3: TGCAGCGTTGACCAGGGGTTGCGGACTGAAGCTTTCTTT. The genes are TRBV29-1 and TRBJ1-1; tentative D call: TRBD1 (6 bases). This CDR3 contains 13 residues. CDR1 is SQVTM and CDR2 is ANQGSEA in the germline V gene. V was clipped by 3 bases and J by 5 bases, with 13 bases between them.

This clone has more than one count but fewer than ten. The same CDR3 arises from other DNA sequences in this sample as well. V usage is TRBV9 and J usage is TRBJ1-1; D is unclear. This CDR3 comprises 13 residues. With 4 bases removed from V and 3 bases from J, the gap between germline ends came to 10 bases. CDR1 and CDR2 (germline): SGDLS, YYNGEE. CDR3 sequence reads: CASSLTRDTEAFF. The CDR3 nucleotides are TGTGCCAGCAGCCTTACTAGGGACACTGAAGCTTTCTTT.

This CDR3 is CASSLDNEQFF. The CDR3 DNA reads as TGTGCCAGCAGCCTAGACAATGAGCAGTTCTTC. The chain employs TRBV2 and TRBJ2-1, with unresolved D. The CDR3 runs 11 residues. The germline V gene has CDR1 SNHLY and CDR2 FYNNEI. V gave up 6 bases and J gave up 5 bases, with 5 bases separating them.

V is TRBV19 and J is TRBJ2-5; 11 bases match TRBD1. The trim removed 5 bases at V and 5 bases at J, leaving 10 bases unmatched. CDR1 is LNHDA and CDR2 is SQIVND in the germline V gene (reference sequence). There are 16 residues in the CDR3. CDR3 nucleotide sequence: TGTGCCAGTAGTCCTGGACAGGGGGCGCGATGGGAGACCCAGTACTTC. Its translation: CASSPGQGARWETQYF. Filled out from reference TRBV19 and TRBJ2-5, the complete variable domain reads DGGITQSPKYLFRKEGQNVTLSCEQNLNHDAMYWYRQDPGQGLRLIYYSQIVNDFQKGDIAEGYSVSREKKESFPLTVTSAQKNPTAFYLCASSPGQGARWETQYFGPGTRLLVL.

V is TRBV27 and J is TRBJ1-1, with no clear D. Germline V gene sequence: CDR1 MNHEY, CDR2 SMNVEV (reference sequence). The CDR3 spans 14 residues. V gave up 3 bases and J gave up 4 bases, with 12 bases separating them. Here the CDR3 reads CASSFAGPGTEAFF. The CDR3 nucleotides are TGTGCCAGCAGTTTTGCCGGCCCCGGCACTGAAGCTTTCTTT.

On this clone: The same CDR3 also results from other DNA sequences found in this sample. The J gene is TRBJ1-3, the V gene TRBV10-2; tentative D call: TRBD1 (5 bases). The germline gives CDR1 WSHSY, CDR2 SAAADI. This CDR3 is 15 amino acids long. V lost 0 bases, J lost 4 bases, and 10 bases lay in between. Here the CDR3 DNA reads TGCGCCAGCAGTGAGTCCGGGGGATCAGGAAACACCATATATTTT. As protein: CASSESGGSGNTIYF.

The chain uses TRBV2 and TRBJ1-6, with D unclear. Trimming left V 2 bases short and J 9 bases short, with 17 bases between. The germline CDR1 and CDR2 sequences are SNHLY and FYNNEI. The CDR3 contains 16 residues. The CDR3 loop is CASSERSLTSSSPLHF. As DNA, the CDR3 is TGTGCCAGCAGTGAACGGTCACTTACTAGCAGTTCACCCCTCCACTTT.

This sequence joins TRBV30 and TRBJ1-3; 7 positions match TRBD1. Germline loops: CDR1 GTSNPN, CDR2 SVGIG (reference sequence). The CDR3 covers 17 residues. V trimming: 2 bases; J trimming: 4 bases; junction bases outside the gene matches: 14. CDR3 residues: CAWSPRGAGVPGNTIYF. CDR3 DNA: TGTGCCTGGAGTCCCAGGGGGGCAGGGGTCCCCGGAAACACCATATATTTT.

This chain uses TRBV7-9 with TRBJ2-1, with 8 nucleotides matching TRBD2. V shed 0 bases, J shed 8 bases, and the junction held 6 bases outside the gene matches. Germline CDR1 is SEHNR and CDR2 is FQNEAQ (reference sequence). The CDR3 contains 15 residues. CDR3 residues: CASSLAGLVRDEQFF. CDR3 DNA sequence: TGTGCCAGCAGCTTAGCGGGACTAGTGAGAGATGAGCAGTTCTTC.

The chain uses TRBV9 and TRBJ2-5; 8 nucleotides line up with TRBD2. The junction had 6 bases not matched to a gene; V was cut back by 3 bases and J by 5 bases. The CDR3 has 14 residues. Germline lookup yields CDR1 SGDLS and CDR2 YYNGEE. This CDR3 reads CASSGTSPLETQYF. In nucleotides, the CDR3 is TGTGCCAGCAGCGGGACTAGCCCTCTGGAGACCCAGTACTTC.

This clone was picked up many times. This rearrangement joins TRBV4-3 to TRBJ2-3, with D perhaps matching TRBD1 or TRBD2 (5 bases each). This CDR3 has 15 amino acids. V lost 0 bases to trimming and J lost 0 bases, with 7 bases between them. The germline V gene has CDR1 LGHNA and CDR2 YSLEER. The CDR3 loop is CASSQDWGSTDTQYF. The CDR3 region has the DNA TGCGCCAGCAGCCAAGACTGGGGGAGCACAGATACGCAGTATTTT.

The chain employs TRBV27 and TRBJ1-1; D is possibly TRBD1 (6 bases). V lost 7 bases and J lost 5, with 11 bases in between. The germline V gene encodes CDR1 MNHEY and CDR2 SMNVEV (reference sequence). CDR3 length equals 12 residues. As DNA, the CDR3 is TGTGCCAGCAAGGACAGTTGGACTGAAGCTTTCTTT. This translates into CASKDSWTEAFF.

This chain connects TRBV5-1 to TRBJ1-1, with 9 bases lining up with TRBD1. CDR3 length: 17 residues. The germline gives CDR1 SGHRS, CDR2 YFSETQ. The ends lost 4 bases at V and 1 base at J; junction bases unmatched: 11. The CDR3 reads CASSPQGTGGRNTEAFF. CDR3 DNA: TGCGCCAGCAGCCCGCAAGGTACAGGGGGCAGGAACACTGAAGCTTTCTTT.

The sample holds a few counts of this clone. The chain uses TRBV30 and TRBJ1-1; D remains unclear. From germline, CDR1 is GTSNPN and CDR2 SVGIG (reference sequence). The germline V and J ends were trimmed by 2 bases and 1 base, with 5 bases remaining between them. The CDR3 is 12 amino acids. This CDR3 reads CAWSHWNTEAFF. CDR3 sequence (DNA): TGTGCCTGGAGTCACTGGAACACTGAAGCTTTCTTT.

The genes are TRBV10-3 and TRBJ2-5, with 10 bases matching TRBD1. Germline V CDR1 and CDR2: ENHRY, SYGVKD. With V trimmed by 0 bases and J by 3 bases, 4 bases remained unmatched. The CDR3 contains 16 residues. The CDR3 region is CAISESPGTGEETQYF. In DNA form, the CDR3 reads TGTGCCATCAGTGAGTCCCCGGGGACAGGGGAAGAGACCCAGTACTTC.

The J gene is TRBJ2-1, the V gene TRBV2; the D gene is possibly TRBD1 (6 bases). CDR1 is SNHLY and CDR2 is FYNNEI in the germline V gene. V shed 3 bases and J shed 0 bases, with 15 bases lying between them. The CDR3 contains 17 residues. The CDR3 region has the DNA TGTGCCAGCAGTGACTGGACAGTCCACAACTCCTACAATGAGCAGTTCTTC. As protein: CASSDWTVHNSYNEQFF.

This clone has just a few counts. The rearrangement uses TRBV27 and TRBJ1-2, with D tentatively TRBD1 (5 bases). The CDR3 totals 12 residues. Germline V CDR1 and CDR2: MNHEY, SMNVEV (reference sequence). The V end lost 3 bases, the J end lost 5 bases, and 7 bases lay between the germline ends. For the CDR3, the DNA is TGTGCCAGCAGTTTTCAGGGTTATGGCTACACCTTC. It specifies CASSFQGYGYTF.